This T cell receptor (beta chain) came from a study of molecular identifiers for immune sequencing clone quantification. Regarding the study as a whole: Highly expanded clone sizes could end up underestimated if a barcode were shared by identical TCR molecules.

Bulk TCR libraries used previously described methods and listed TCR primers. Via MiXCR, TCRdb re-called the PCR reads, giving one row per CDR3 protein. The table has just under 650,000 distinct CDR3 sequences, just under 20% seen once. The CDR3 is 18 amino acids. The ends were cut back, 6 bases at V and 3 bases at J, with 26 bases in the middle. CDR1 and CDR2 (germline): MNHNS, SASEGT. This clonotype was seen many times. Its matching antigen is unknown. V and J are TRBV6-1 and TRBJ1-1; no reliable D call. Sample: naive CD8+ T cells from blood, with Jurkat cell RNA spiked in. Documented subset: FACS-sorted CD8+CD4-CCR7+CD45RA+ naive T cells. The receptor was isolated from a human donor in good health. Some libraries in this study had Jurkat cell RNA spiked in. The CDR3 nucleotides read TGTGCCAGCAGCAAACCGCCTTGGGAGTTTATGCGCGACACTGAAGCTTTCTTT. Residues: CASSKPPWEFMRDTEAFF.